This TCR beta chain was sequenced during a study of OX40 agonist ivuxolimab in advanced cancers. Germline V lookup: CDR1 LNHDA, CDR2 SQIVND (reference sequence). The CDR3 spans 15 residues. The V end lost 4 bases, the J end lost 2 bases, and 15 bases lay between the germline ends. In the case of this clone: Its matching antigen is unknown.

Libraries were prepared by immunoSEQ multiplex PCR; TCRdb keeps only in-frame clonotypes and omits some of them. This table holds 45,000 to 60,000 clones, around nine tenths found once. General study results and limits: In CD8+ T cells, expanded clones were on average more numerous than in CD4+.

The TCR was taken from an adult with an advanced solid tumor such as melanoma, head and neck, liver or kidney cancer. This chain joins TRBV19 and TRBJ2-7; no definite D call. The sample here was CD4+ or CD8+ T cells sorted from blood, taken in a trial of the OX40 agonist ivuxolimab. CDR3 in amino acids: CASSTQGAPTYEQYF. The CDR3 DNA follows: TGTGCCAGTAGTACCCAAGGCGCCCCCACCTACGAGCAGTACTTC.